Below are 12 T cell receptor beta chains sequenced from a single sample in a study of radiation and T cells in renal cell carcinoma. The treatment was: 15 Gy SBRT to primary tumor, nephrectomy 4 weeks later. The assay was immunoSEQ multiplex PCR, and TCRdb's table has in-frame clones only and misses some. The profile covers roughly 14,000 clones, with less than 65% appearing a single time and roughly 29% taken by the ten largest. Here the sequenced sample was tumor tissue, taken from a patient whose treatment included radiotherapy and nephrectomy. The receptors were gathered from an older woman with renal cell carcinoma.

This CDR3 reads CASSTHRGIYTEAFF. CDR3 coding DNA: TGTGCCAGCAGTACCCACAGGGGGATTTACACTGAAGCTTTCTTT. The V gene is TRBV25-1, the J gene TRBJ1-1, with 8 bases identical to TRBD1. The CDR3 covers 15 residues. Germline assignment: CDR1 MGHDK and CDR2 SYGVNS. V gave up 5 bases and J gave up 3 bases; unmatched junction bases: 8. Full variable domain (missing parts from reference TRBV25-1 and TRBJ1-1): EADIYQTPRYLVIGTGKKITLECSQTMGHDKMYWYQQDPGMELHLIHYSYGVNSTEKGDLSSESTVSRIRTEHFPLTLESARPSHTSQYLCASSTHRGIYTEAFFGQGTRLTVV.

This clone is a singleton in its sample. The CDR3 region is CASSPAGVEETQYF. The DNA for the CDR3 is TGCGCCAGCAGCCCCGCCGGGGTTGAAGAGACCCAGTACTTC. The chain is built from TRBV5-1 and TRBJ2-5; TRBD2 is a possible D gene (5 bases). The CDR3 consists of 14 residues. Trimming took off 4 bases at V and 3 bases at J, with 13 bases between the two ends. Germline-derived CDR1 and CDR2 are SGHRS and YFSETQ.

The V call is TRBV10-2, the J call TRBJ1-1; D is undetermined. This CDR3 contains 13 residues. V was clipped by 5 bases and J by 5 bases, with 12 bases between them. Germline CDR1 WSHSY, CDR2 SAAADI. CDR3: CASSTQPGTEAFF. The CDR3 bases are TGCGCCAGCAGTACCCAACCCGGGACTGAAGCTTTCTTT.

V usage is TRBV6-5 and J usage is TRBJ1-1; D remains unclear. Germline loops: CDR1 MNHEY, CDR2 SVGAGI. With 5 bases removed from V and 3 bases from J, the gap between germline ends came to 10 bases. The CDR3 contains 13 residues. The DNA of the CDR3 is TGTGCCAGCAGTGCCCTCGTTCACACTGAAGCTTTCTTT. It codes for CASSALVHTEAFF.

The table lists this clone with a count of one. V is TRBV28 and J is TRBJ1-5; 8 nucleotides align to TRBD1. The CDR3 sequence is 13 residues long. Germline trimming cut 8 bases from V and 1 base from J; bases unmatched to any gene: 1. Germline V gene sequence: CDR1 MDHEN, CDR2 SYDVKM. This chain's CDR3 is CASRDRSNQPQHF. In DNA form, the CDR3 reads TGTGCCAGCCGGGACAGGAGCAATCAGCCCCAGCATTTT.

This clone was observed a single time. The gene calls are TRBV2 and TRBJ2-1, with 7 positions matching TRBD1. The germline V gene encodes CDR1 SNHLY and CDR2 FYNNEI. This CDR3 has 13 amino acids. Germline trimming cut 6 bases from V and 5 bases from J; bases unmatched to any gene: 4. The CDR3 DNA reads as TGTGCCAGCAGCGTGGGACAGAACAATGAGCAGTTCTTC. Amino acid sequence: CASSVGQNNEQFF.

The chain links TRBV5-4 to TRBJ1-4; a possible D gene is TRBD1 (5 bases). The CDR3 has 13 residues. V was clipped by 4 bases and J by 4 bases, with 8 bases between them. Germline V gives CDR1 SGHNT, CDR2 YYREEE (reference sequence). The CDR3 nucleotides read TGTGCCAGCAGCGCCCAGGGTAATGAAAAACTGTTTTTT. Its protein product is CASSAQGNEKLFF.

The chain carries TRBV7-2 and TRBJ2-7, with 11 nucleotides matching TRBD2. Germline assignment: CDR1 SGHTA and CDR2 FQGNSA. J gave up 4 bases and V 2 bases, and 4 bases lay outside the gene matches. The length of the CDR3 is 15 residues. CDR3 coding DNA: TGTGCCAGCAGCTTACCACTAGCGGGAGTTTACGAGCAGTACTTC. It codes for CASSLPLAGVYEQYF. The full variable domain, its missing parts supplied by reference TRBV7-2 and TRBJ2-7, is GAGVSQSPSNKVTEKGKDVELRCDPISGHTALYWYRQSLGQGLEFLIYFQGNSAPDKSGLPSDRFSAERTGGSVSTLTIQRTQQEDSAVYLCASSLPLAGVYEQYFGPGTRLTVT.

The chain combines TRBV29-1 with TRBJ1-2, with 10 bases fitting TRBD1. The J segment lost 8 bases and the V segment lost 2 bases, leaving 8 bases of the junction unmatched. Per germline, CDR1 SQVTM and CDR2 ANQGSEA. The CDR3 loop spans 14 amino acids. The CDR3 region is CSVESVGQGLGYTF. The CDR3 DNA reads as TGCAGCGTTGAAAGTGTGGGACAGGGGCTGGGCTACACCTTC.

This clone appeared a few times. V is TRBV5-1 and J is TRBJ2-2, with a tentative D call TRBD1 (6 bases). The CDR3 totals 17 residues. Germline V gene sequence: CDR1 SGHRS, CDR2 YFSETQ. V lost 1 base to trimming and J lost 1 base, with 14 bases between them. CDR3 protein: CASSLTPPGQNTGELFF. CDR3 DNA sequence: TGCGCCAGCAGCTTGACTCCCCCGGGACAGAACACCGGGGAGCTGTTTTTT.

In this sample, this clone turned up once. The rearrangement uses TRBV19 and TRBJ1-1; D remains ambiguous. V gave up 8 bases and J gave up 0 bases, with 16 bases separating them. The CDR3 is 15 amino acids. CDR1 and CDR2 from the germline V gene are LNHDA and SQIVND (reference sequence). The DNA of the CDR3 is TGTGCCAGTCTTCTCGGGAACCGACTGAACACTGAAGCTTTCTTT. Protein sequence: CASLLGNRLNTEAFF.

This clone was detected only a few times. This chain connects TRBV7-9 to TRBJ1-1; D possibly corresponds to TRBD1 (5 bases). The CDR3 extends over 14 amino acids. Germline CDR1 SEHNR, CDR2 FQNEAQ (reference sequence). V was shortened by 5 bases and J by 0 bases, with 10 bases between the two germline ends. The CDR3 DNA reads TGTGCCAGCAGCGCGCAGGGAATGAACACTGAAGCTTTCTTT. It translates to CASSAQGMNTEAFF.